The clone carrying this TCR beta chain has a single count. Trimming cost V 1 base and J 2 bases; bases outside gene matches: 3. Germline-derived CDR1 and CDR2 are SEHNR and FQNEAQ (reference sequence). The CDR3 has 15 amino acids. The data are from a study of siplizumab effects on memory and regulatory T cells. Profiling relied on immunoSEQ multiplex PCR, and the TCRdb table lists in-frame clones only, not all of them. The sample lists roughly 50,000 clones; over 90% were seen once. The receptor was isolated from a human donor in good health. What was sequenced was CD8+ T cells sorted from blood. V usage is TRBV7-9 and J usage is TRBJ2-7; 9 positions match TRBD1. The CDR3: CASSLGTGATYEQYF. As DNA, the CDR3 is TGTGCCAGCAGCTTAGGGACAGGGGCCACCTACGAGCAGTACTTC.